This record covers a single T cell receptor (beta chain). Unique molecular identifiers were incorporated when the TCRbeta library was constructed. MiXCR, run by TCRdb on the PCR reads, gives a single entry per CDR3 protein. The sample shows a few hundred thousand distinct CDR3 sequences, roughly 27% of them seen only once. This sample is drawn from a study of T-cell reconstitution after alpha-beta-depleted transplantation in children. Trimming at V came to 0 bases and at J to 7 bases, leaving 11 bases not matched to a gene. CDR1 MNHEY and CDR2 SVGEGT come from the germline V gene. The length of the CDR3 is 19 residues.

The receptor was isolated from a boy under two years old with Wiskott-Aldrich syndrome, due to receive a stem cell transplant. The J gene is TRBJ2-1, the V gene TRBV6-2 or TRBV6-3; 14 bases match TRBD2. The input for sequencing was PBMCs, taken before TCRalphabeta/CD19-depleted stem cell transplant. The CDR3 DNA reads TGTGCCAGCAGTTACTCAGGGACTAGCGGGAGCGCCTTTGATAATGAGCAGTTCTTC. Translating gives CASSYSGTSGSAFDNEQFF.